This paragraph covers one TCR beta chain sequence. This clone was counted between two and nine times. Its binding antigen is unknown. No much larger clonotype is one base removed from it; base qualities were not supplied. This specimen belongs to a study of a mutant IDH1 vaccine in newly diagnosed glioma (dated by TCRdb to about 2021). Background on the whole study: Of the roughly 30 treated patients, 62.5% were male and about 40% were female, and a mean age of approximately 40 years was recorded. Before enrollment, patients had received standard therapy of radiotherapy alone, temozolomide alone, or radiochemotherapy with temozolomide; most received the combination. Peripheral blood samples were drawn at six visits, namely V03 (baseline), V05, V07, V10, V12 and V13. Longitudinal TCRB deep sequencing was done for about two dozen treated patients, wherever samples were available for exploratory analyses.

The library was produced with the immunoSEQ multiplex PCR assay. Following the manufacturer's protocol, the hsTCRB Kit was used to amplify rearranged TCR beta chain sequences. TCRB libraries were sequenced on an Illumina MiSeq. The authors' analysis ran thus. The kit vendor's proprietary platform handled demultiplexing, trimming and gene mapping. The table was pulled from immuneACCESS by TCRdb, which kept in-frame rearrangements only. Such tables lose some clones; where checked, under half of the loss comes from unresolved V genes, and the rest has no known cause. V, J and clone size reflect that table, while D and trimming were determined from the DNA. Counted in this sample were 50,000 to 65,000 clones; roughly 80% of them appeared once. The leading ten clones occupy roughly 18% of the sample. This specimen's time point label, per the study, means: baseline, week 1 (first vaccination visit). The treatment or condition label on this specimen signifies: pre-vaccination baseline after standard-of-care therapy. Newly diagnosed WHO grade 3 or 4 IDH1-mutant astrocytomas showing loss of nuclear ATRX were present in the donors. The samples were drawn from NOA16, a multicentre, single-arm, open-label phase I trial in Germany that tested a mutant IDH1 peptide vaccine in humans for the first time. Visit V03 blood draws served as the baseline sample for immunogenicity testing. Genomic DNA for TCRB sequencing was extracted from EDTA blood using the DNeasy Blood and Tissue Kit.

The research as a whole found: According to the authors, sample limitations meant that analyses of patient blood samples could not be reproduced. Pseudoprogression appeared unrelated to alterations in the top peripheral T cell clonotypes detected by TCRB sequencing. PBMC samples for TCRB deep sequencing were selected based on availability. Vaccine-induced immune responses across multiple MHC alleles were detected in 80% to 95% of patients.

Including the terminal cysteine and phenylalanine, the CDR3 comprises 12 residues. Just the 36-base CDR3 DNA is kept, in frame starting at base 1. V is clipped by 2 bases and J by 8 bases, and the sequence between their germline boundaries is 9 bases long. Reading the germline V gene gives CDR1 SGHAT and CDR2 FQNNGV. The sequencing here drew on PBMCs, taken from a glioma patient treated with radiotherapy, temozolomide or both. In this chain, TRBV11-2 is recombined with TRBJ1-1; no D gene call is confident. This clonotype was sampled from a man younger than 35 with glioma. Read as DNA, the sequence is TGTGCCAGCAGCTTACTGGACTGGGAAGCTTTCTTT. It encodes CASSLLDWEAFF. Joined to the reference TRBV11-2 and TRBJ1-1 proteins, this CDR3 gives the full variable domain: EAGVAQSPRYKIIEKRQSVAFWCNPISGHATLYWYQQILGQGPKLLIQFQNNGVVDDSQLPKDRFSAERLKGVDSTLKIQPAKLEDSAVYLCASSLLDWEAFFGQGTRLTVV.